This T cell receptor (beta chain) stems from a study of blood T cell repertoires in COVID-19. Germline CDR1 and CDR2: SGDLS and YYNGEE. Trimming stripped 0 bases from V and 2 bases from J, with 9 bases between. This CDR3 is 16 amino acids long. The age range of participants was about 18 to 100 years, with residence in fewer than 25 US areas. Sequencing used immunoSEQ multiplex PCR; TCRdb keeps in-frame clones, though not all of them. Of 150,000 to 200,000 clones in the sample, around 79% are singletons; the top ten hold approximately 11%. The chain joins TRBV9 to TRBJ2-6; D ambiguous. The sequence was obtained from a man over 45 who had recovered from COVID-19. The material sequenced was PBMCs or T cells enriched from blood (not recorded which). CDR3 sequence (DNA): TGTGCCAGCAGCGTAGACCAGGTTCCTGGGGCCAACGTCCTGACTTTC. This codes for CASSVDQVPGANVLTF.